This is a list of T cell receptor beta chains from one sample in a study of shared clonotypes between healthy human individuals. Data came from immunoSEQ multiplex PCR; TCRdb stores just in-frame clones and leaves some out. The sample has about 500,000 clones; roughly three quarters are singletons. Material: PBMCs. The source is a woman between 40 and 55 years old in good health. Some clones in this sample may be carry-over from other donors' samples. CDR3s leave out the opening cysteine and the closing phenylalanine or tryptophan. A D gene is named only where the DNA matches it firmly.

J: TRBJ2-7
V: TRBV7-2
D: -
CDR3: ASSPRDGAVFIYEQY

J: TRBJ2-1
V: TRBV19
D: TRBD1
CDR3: ASNPGQGTYNEQF

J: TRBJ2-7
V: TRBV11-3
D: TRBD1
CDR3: ASSLPPTGAYEQY

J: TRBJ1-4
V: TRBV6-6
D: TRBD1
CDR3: ASRQGGTNEKLF

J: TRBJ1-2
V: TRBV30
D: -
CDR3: AWSPGLSYGYT

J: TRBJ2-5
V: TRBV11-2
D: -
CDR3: ASSFSPGKETQY

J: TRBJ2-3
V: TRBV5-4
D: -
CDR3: ASSGTTDTQY

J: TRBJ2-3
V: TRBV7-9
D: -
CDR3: ASSFADTQY

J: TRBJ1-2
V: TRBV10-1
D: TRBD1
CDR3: ASKNGTGQGISYT

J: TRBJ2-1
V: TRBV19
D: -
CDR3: ASSLAGFTSYNEQF

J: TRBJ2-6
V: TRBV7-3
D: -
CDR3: ASRAAGANVLT

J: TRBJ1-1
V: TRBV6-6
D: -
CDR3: ASSYSISTEAF

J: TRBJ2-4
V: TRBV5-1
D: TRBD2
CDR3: ASSLLAGVGYIQY

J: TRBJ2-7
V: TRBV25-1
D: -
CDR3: ASSENRETYEQY

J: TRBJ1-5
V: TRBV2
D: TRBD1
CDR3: ASSTPPGQGSNQPQH

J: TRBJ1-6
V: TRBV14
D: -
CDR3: ASSPNRGYSPLH

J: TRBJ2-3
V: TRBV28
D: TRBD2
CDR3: GLAGGTRGTDTQY

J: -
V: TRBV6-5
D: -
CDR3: ASSYSETGAYEQY

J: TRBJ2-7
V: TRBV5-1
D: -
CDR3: ASSLAGQGSSEQY

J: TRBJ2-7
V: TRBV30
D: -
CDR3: AWSVLGGASYEQY

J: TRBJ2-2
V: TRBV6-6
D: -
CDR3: ASSYSGPGELF

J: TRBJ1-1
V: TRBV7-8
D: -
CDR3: ASSLVGSNTEAF

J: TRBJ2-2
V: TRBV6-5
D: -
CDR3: ASLGNTGELF

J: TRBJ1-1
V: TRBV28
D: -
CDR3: ASSFGALEAF

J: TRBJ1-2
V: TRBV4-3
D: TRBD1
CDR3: ASSQGTGTTNYGYT

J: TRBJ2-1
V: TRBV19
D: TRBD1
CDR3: ASSPGTGGLYEQF

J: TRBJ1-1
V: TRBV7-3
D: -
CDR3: ASSFNMNTEAF

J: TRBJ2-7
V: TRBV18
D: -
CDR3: ASSGGPSGEQY

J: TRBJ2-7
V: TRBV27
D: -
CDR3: ASSLRARPERYEQY

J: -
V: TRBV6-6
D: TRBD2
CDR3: ASSPGLAGAYEQY

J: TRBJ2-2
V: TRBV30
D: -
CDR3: AWNDPGPGELF

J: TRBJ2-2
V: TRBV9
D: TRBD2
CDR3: ATTGLAVGGELF

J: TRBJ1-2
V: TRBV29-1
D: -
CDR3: SVVRAGLPGYT

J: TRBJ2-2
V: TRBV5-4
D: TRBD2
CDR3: ASTPRTSGNTGELF

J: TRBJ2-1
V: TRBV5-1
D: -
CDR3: ASSLEANYNEQF

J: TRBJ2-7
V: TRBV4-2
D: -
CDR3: ASSQVRSSYEQY

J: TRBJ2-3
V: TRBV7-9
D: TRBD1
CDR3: ASSATGTATDTQY

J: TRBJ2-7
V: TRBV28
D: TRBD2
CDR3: ASRRAGGPGEQY

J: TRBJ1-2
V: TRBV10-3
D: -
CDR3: AISEDMGRLNYGYT

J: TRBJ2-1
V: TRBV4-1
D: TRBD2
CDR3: ASSQESASGANEQF

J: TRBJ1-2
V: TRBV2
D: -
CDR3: ASTEDRRANYGYT

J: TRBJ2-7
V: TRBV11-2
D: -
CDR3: ASSGIRTEPYEQY

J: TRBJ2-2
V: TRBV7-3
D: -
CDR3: ASSLTRRGTGELF

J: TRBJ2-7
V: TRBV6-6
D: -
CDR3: ASSHDSNSYEQY

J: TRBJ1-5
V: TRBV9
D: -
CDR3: ASSEGGSNQPQH

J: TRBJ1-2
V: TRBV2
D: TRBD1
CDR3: ASSPGTVAYGYT

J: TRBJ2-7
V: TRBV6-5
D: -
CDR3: ASSYRAGIAYEQY